This T cell receptor beta chain was recorded in a study of blood T cell repertoires in COVID-19. Study as a whole: COVID-19 samples, acute and convalescent, were from the United States, Italy and Spain. In each case, the material was cDNA or gDNA derived from T cells, B-cell-depleted T cells, or PBMCs.

Followed longitudinally, the Seattle patients had been enrolled during active infection. In the authors' workflow: Amplification from reference gene primers served as the basis for estimated nucleated cell counts. Clones were sequenced by immunoSEQ multiplex PCR, and TCRdb holds only the in-frame ones, with some missing. That table gives V, J and clone size, and the DNA gave D and trimming. In the table there are 430,000 or so clones, around 90% of which are singletons. The clonotype comes from a man aged 18 to 30 with COVID-19, enrolled during active disease. The source material was peripheral blood.

CDR3 in amino acids: CASTAGEFEQYF. For the CDR3, the DNA is TGTGCCAGCACGGCAGGGGAATTCGAGCAGTACTTC. The chain carries TRBV12-3 or TRBV12-4 and TRBJ2-7, with a tentative D call TRBD1 (6 bases). V lost 7 bases, J lost 6 bases, and 13 bases lay in between. The CDR3 runs 12 residues.